The 7 T cell receptor beta chains listed next were all sequenced from one sample in a study of cytomegalovirus exposure and HLA in healthy donors. A multiplex PCR was run with 60 Vbeta primers and 13 Jbeta primers. Repertoires were generated with immunoSEQ multiplex PCR, while TCRdb's copy carries only in-frame clones and drops some. This sample has 100,000 to 150,000 clones; more than 80% occur once, and the top ten carry more than 8%. The sequenced material came from PBMCs. The source of these receptors is a man aged 30 to 39 in good health and CMV-seropositive.

This chain uses TRBV18 with TRBJ1-6; D unclear. Trimming shortened V by 3 bases and J by 8 bases, and 8 bases separated the two germline ends. CDR1 KGHSH and CDR2 LQKENI come from the germline V gene. The CDR3 totals 13 residues. CDR3 DNA sequence: TGTGCCAGCTCACCGTCTCGGGATTCACCCCTCCACTTT. Amino acids: CASSPSRDSPLHF. Full variable domain (missing parts from reference TRBV18 and TRBJ1-6): NAGVMQNPRHLVRRRGQEARLRCSPMKGHSHVYWYRQLPEEGLKFMVYLQKENIIDESGMPKERFSAEFPKEGPSILRIQQVVRGDSAAYFCASSPSRDSPLHFGNGTRLTVT.

This clone was observed a single time. The chain links TRBV19 to TRBJ2-5; 9 nucleotides match TRBD2. The junction had 9 bases not matched to a gene; V was cut back by 3 bases and J by 4 bases. Germline CDR1 is LNHDA and CDR2 is SQIVND (reference sequence). The CDR3 loop spans 16 amino acids. In nucleotides, the CDR3 is TGTGCCAGTAGTATGCTGTCGCGGGGGGGCCGAGAGACCCAGTACTTC. Translated: CASSMLSRGGRETQYF.

The V gene is TRBV9, the J gene TRBJ1-1; D remains unclear. The CDR3 totals 18 residues. Germline V CDR1 and CDR2: SGDLS, YYNGEE. The V end was cut by 0 bases, the J end by 3 bases, with 21 bases between. In nucleotides, the CDR3 is TGTGCCAGCAGCGTAGAACCCCAAGATGAGGCCGGGGACACTGAAGCTTTCTTT. This encodes CASSVEPQDEAGDTEAFF.

Details on this clone: At the DNA level, this CDR3 is encoded by other sequences in the same sample as well. The V and J genes are TRBV2 and TRBJ1-2; D is perhaps TRBD1 (6 bases). Trimming removed 5 bases at V and 6 bases at J, with 10 bases between. Germline V CDR1 and CDR2: SNHLY, FYNNEI. CDR3 length equals 12 residues. Written as DNA, the CDR3 is TGTGCCAGCAGTCTACAGGGAAATGGCTACACCTTC. Protein product: CASSLQGNGYTF. The whole variable domain, remainder taken from reference TRBV2 and TRBJ1-2, is EPEVTQTPSHQVTQMGQEVILRCVPISNHLYFYWYRQILGQKVEFLVSFYNNEISEKSEIFDDQFSVERPDGSNFTLKIRSTKLEDSAMYFCASSLQGNGYTFGSGTRLTVV.

The rearrangement links TRBV5-6 to TRBJ2-7; 7 bases are shared with TRBD1. Germline-derived CDR1 and CDR2 are SGHDT and YYEEEE. The CDR3 covers 18 residues. J lost 2 bases, V lost 0 bases, and 14 bases had no gene match. This CDR3 reads CASSLGGNRDSGAYEQYF. For the CDR3, the DNA is TGTGCCAGCAGCTTGGGGGGAAACCGGGACAGTGGGGCCTACGAGCAGTACTTC.

V gene TRBV18 combines with J gene TRBJ2-2, with D tentatively TRBD1 (6 bases). CDR3 length: 15 residues. V was shortened by 0 bases and J by 13 bases, with 18 bases between the two germline ends. Germline values: CDR1 KGHSH, CDR2 LQKENI. In DNA form, the CDR3 reads TGTGCCAGCTCACCACCGGGACACGGATTAAGGTGGCTGTTTTTT. It specifies CASSPPGHGLRWLFF.

In its sample, this clone was seen once. The rearrangement uses TRBV6-6 and TRBJ2-7; D is uncertain. Trimming pared 0 bases from V and 0 bases from J, leaving 9 bases between. Germline V gene sequence: CDR1 MNHNY, CDR2 SVGAGI (reference sequence). The CDR3 extends over 15 amino acids. CDR3: CASSYSESGSYEQYF. The CDR3 bases are TGTGCCAGCAGTTACTCGGAGAGTGGCTCCTACGAGCAGTACTTC.